The 15 T cell receptor beta chains below all came from one sample that was sequenced in a study of T cells in Graves' hyperthyroidism and ophthalmopathy. RNA transcripts yielded amplified TCR beta CDR3 regions. The HTBI primer set was used in a first-round RT-PCR of the TCR CDR3. TCRdb analysed the multiplex PCR reads with MiXCR anew, one entry per CDR3 protein. The sample yields about 46,000 distinct CDR3 sequences, approximately 50% seen once. Material for sequencing was peripheral blood or thyroid tissue (not recorded which). The receptors derive from a woman between 45 and 60 years old with Graves' hyperthyroidism.

This rearrangement joins TRBV5-8 to TRBJ1-1; TRBD1 matches at 9 bases. V trimming: 2 bases; J trimming: 7 bases; junction bases outside the gene matches: 3. Germline V gives CDR1 SGHTS, CDR2 YDEGEE. This CDR3 comprises 13 residues. CDR3 coding DNA: TGTGCCAGCAGCTTAAGGACAGGGGATGAAGCTTTCTTT. Amino acids: CASSLRTGDEAFF.

At least ten counts were recorded for this clonotype. The missing conserved phenylalanine or tryptophan at the end of this CDR3 makes a read error likely. V is TRBV14 and J is TRBJ1-4, with D possibly TRBD1 on 5 matching bases. The germline V and J ends were trimmed by 1 base and 10 bases, with 13 bases remaining between them. There are 14 residues in the CDR3. Per the germline V gene, CDR1 is SGHDN and CDR2 is FVKESK. The CDR3 protein is CASSQAALQGKLFS. CDR3 nucleotide sequence: TGTGCCAGCAGCCAAGCGGCGCTTCAGGGAAAACTGTTTTCT.

This clonotype was found a few times. The chain is built from TRBV24-1 and TRBJ1-5; D is unresolved. Looked up from germline, CDR1 is KGHDR and CDR2 is SFDVKD. This CDR3 is 14 amino acids long. V was shortened by 9 bases and J by 6 bases, with 17 bases between the two germline ends. The CDR3 DNA follows: TGTGCCACCTCGAGGGCGGGAGAAGGTCAGCCCCAGCATTTT. This encodes CATSRAGEGQPQHF.

This clonotype came up many times. This chain connects TRBV12-3 or TRBV12-4 to TRBJ1-5; D is uncertain. Trimming stripped 2 bases from V and 4 bases from J, with 6 bases between. This CDR3 contains 13 residues. The CDR3 here is CASSLLENQPQHF. The CDR3, as DNA: TGTGCCAGCAGTTTACTAGAAAATCAGCCCCAGCATTTT.

For this clonotype: The CDR3 carries no conserved terminal phenylalanine or tryptophan, so it likely arises from a read error. V gene TRBV6-2 or TRBV6-3 combines with J gene TRBJ1-5; no reliable D call. The CDR3 is made up of 14 amino acids. The germline gives CDR1 MNHEY, CDR2 SVGEGT. CDR3 nucleotide sequence: TGCGCCAGCAGTTACGGTCATAGCAATCAGCCCCAGCATTTA. Protein sequence: CASSYGHSNQPQHL.

The sample holds many counts of this clonotype. CDR3 in DNA: TGTGCCAGCAGCCTAGGACACCGGGAGCTGTTTTTT. Translated, it gives CASSLGHRELFF. The chain employs TRBV7-8 and TRBJ2-2; D may be TRBD1 (5 bases). Looked up from germline, CDR1 is SGHVS and CDR2 is FQNEAQ. Trimming left V 5 bases short and J 9 bases short, with 10 bases between. This CDR3 contains 12 residues.

The CDR3 DNA is TGTGCCAGCAGCTTGACCCACAGAAACTACGAGCAGTACTTC. Protein: CASSLTHRNYEQYF. This sequence joins TRBV5-6 and TRBJ2-7; no definite D call. With 1 base removed from V and 3 bases from J, the gap between germline ends came to 11 bases. CDR3 length equals 14 residues. CDR1 SGHDT and CDR2 YYEEEE come from the germline V gene.

This clonotype turned up a few times. A read error may explain this, as a much larger clone is one base away. The chain recombines TRBV11-2 with TRBJ1-2; D may be TRBD1 (5 bases). Trimming took off 4 bases at V and 4 bases at J, with 13 bases between the two ends. This CDR3 comprises 14 residues. The germline V gene encodes CDR1 SGHAT and CDR2 FQNNGV. This chain's CDR3 is CASSSGRQFYGYTF. The CDR3, as DNA: TGTGCCAGCAGCTCGGGACGGCAGTTCTATGGCTACACCTTC. The entire variable domain, with the rest obtained from reference TRBV11-2 and TRBJ1-2, is as follows: EAGVAQSPRYKIIEKRQSVAFWCNPISGHATLYWYQQILGQGPKLLIQFQNNGVVDDSQLPKDRFSAERLKGVDSTLKIQPAKLEDSAVYLCASSSGRQFYGYTFGSGTRLTVV.

Comment on this clonotype: Lacking the conserved final phenylalanine or tryptophan, this CDR3 likely reflects a read error. The CDR3 region is CASSLAGGPRELFL. The CDR3 DNA reads TGTGCCAGCAGTTTAGCGGGGGGCCCCAGGGAGCTGTTTCTT. The genes are TRBV12-3 or TRBV12-4 and TRBJ2-2, with D perhaps given as TRBD1 or TRBD2 (6 bases each). This CDR3 has 14 amino acids. Deletions cut 0 bases from V and 9 bases from J, with 11 bases between.

In its sample, this clonotype was seen many times. The V gene is TRBV4-1, the J gene TRBJ1-2, with D unclear. Trimming cost V 0 bases and J 4 bases, with 9 bases left between them. CDR1 is MGHRA, CDR2 YSYEKL, per germline. CDR3 length: 14 amino acids. CDR3 sequence (DNA): TGCGCCAGCAGCCAAGATGCCAGGCCCTATGGCTACACCTTC. It is translated as CASSQDARPYGYTF.

V is TRBV10-2 and J is TRBJ2-6, with TRBD1 matching 8 bases. V shed 8 bases, J shed 0 bases, and the junction held 0 bases outside the gene matches. The germline gives CDR1 WSHSY, CDR2 SAAADI. CDR3 size: 14 residues. The chain's CDR3 is CASGQGSGANVLTF. The CDR3 DNA reads as TGCGCCAGCGGACAGGGCTCTGGGGCCAACGTCCTGACTTTC.

This clonotype was seen ten or more times. Being one base from a much bigger clone, this may be a read error. The chain has TRBV29-1 and TRBJ2-7; D is possibly TRBD1 (5 bases). V lost 4 bases to trimming and J lost 3 bases, with 13 bases between them. The CDR3 has 13 residues. The V gene's germline CDR1 is SQVTM and CDR2 ANQGSEA. The CDR3 coding sequence is TGCAGCGTTGCCCCCCGGACAATCTACGAGCAGTACTTC. Residues: CSVAPRTIYEQYF.

Details on this clonotype: The junction and the germline gene differ at one end; a read error may be behind it. Here the CDR3 reads CSADDRGSEEAQYF. The CDR3 DNA reads as TGCAGTGCTGATGATCGCGGGAGCGAAGAGGCCCAGTACTTC. The rearrangement uses TRBV20-1 and TRBJ2-5; 7 bases are a match to TRBD2. The germline gives CDR1 DFQATT, CDR2 SNEGSKA (reference sequence). This CDR3 is built from 14 residues.

This clonotype was seen ten or more times. The chain joins TRBV6-1 to TRBJ2-2; 7 bases line up with TRBD1. V shed 4 bases and J 6 bases; nucleotides not matched to a gene: 5. Germline V CDR1 and CDR2: MNHNS, SASEGT. The CDR3 is made up of 14 amino acids. CDR3 DNA sequence: TGTGCCAGCAGTGTTAACAGGGGCCCCGGGGAGCTGTTTTTT. Translation gives CASSVNRGPGELFF.

Ten or more counts support this clonotype. The chain couples TRBV7-8 to TRBJ2-2, with 7 bases that match TRBD2. This CDR3 contains 13 residues. The V segment lost 5 bases and the J segment 5 bases; nucleotides outside the gene matches: 2. The germline V gene has CDR1 SGHVS and CDR2 FQNEAQ. In DNA, the CDR3 is TGTGCCAGCAGCCGTAGCGGGACCGGGGAGCTGTTTTTT. This gives the protein CASSRSGTGELFF.